The clone carrying this TCR beta chain was counted a single time. Its antigen is currently unknown. CDR1 is WSHSY and CDR2 is SAAADI in the germline V gene. V trimming: 6 bases; J trimming: 2 bases; junction bases outside the gene matches: 5. The CDR3 is 14 residues long. TCRdb's table, derived via immunoSEQ multiplex PCR, lists solely in-frame clones and lacks some. The table records tens of thousands of clones, 80% to 95% of them present only once. This entry comes from a study of OX40 agonist ivuxolimab in advanced cancers. Study information: Patients receiving dose escalation had hepatocellular carcinoma, melanoma, renal cell or head and neck cancer.

Study-wide findings and caveats: Near-lowest levels of clonal expansion characterized partial responders at 0.1-3.0 mg/kg.

The V call is TRBV10-2, the J call TRBJ2-3; 7 bases agree with TRBD2. The sequenced sample was CD4+ or CD8+ T cells sorted from blood, obtained in a trial of the OX40 agonist ivuxolimab. The clonotype was recovered from an adult with an advanced solid tumor such as melanoma, head and neck, liver or kidney cancer. The CDR3 loop reads CASRGGVNTDTQYF. In DNA form, the CDR3 reads TGCGCCAGCAGGGGGGGGGTGAACACAGATACGCAGTATTTT.